This T cell receptor (beta chain) appears in the sequencing data of a study of neurological immune-mediated disorders. TCRdb recomputed calls from the 5' RACE reads with MiXCR, one row per CDR3 protein. The data hold some 30,000 distinct CDR3 sequences, with about 16% observed a single time. The CDR3 sequence is 14 residues long. Trimming at V came to 8 bases and at J to 9 bases, leaving 13 bases not matched to a gene. The germline CDR1 and CDR2 sequences are MDHEN and SYDVKM. The chain couples TRBV28 to TRBJ1-2; 9 bases are shared with TRBD1. The TCR sequence derives from a man in his 70s in good health. Source material: PBMCs. This CDR3 is CASGREGQGLSYTF. DNA for the CDR3: TGTGCCAGCGGGAGAGAAGGACAGGGGTTAAGCTACACCTTC.